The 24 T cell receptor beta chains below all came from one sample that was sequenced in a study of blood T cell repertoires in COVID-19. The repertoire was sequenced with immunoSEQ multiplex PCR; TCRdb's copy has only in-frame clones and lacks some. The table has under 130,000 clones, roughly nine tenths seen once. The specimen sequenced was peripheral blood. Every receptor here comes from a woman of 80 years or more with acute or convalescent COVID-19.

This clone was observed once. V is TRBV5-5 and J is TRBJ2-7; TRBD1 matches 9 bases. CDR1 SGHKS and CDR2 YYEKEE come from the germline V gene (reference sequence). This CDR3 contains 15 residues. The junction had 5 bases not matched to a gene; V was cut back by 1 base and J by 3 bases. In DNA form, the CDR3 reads TGTGCCAGCAGCTTGCTAGGGACAGGGAACTACGAGCAGTACTTC. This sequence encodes CASSLLGTGNYEQYF. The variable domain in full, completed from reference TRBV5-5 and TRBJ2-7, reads DAGVTQSPTHLIKTRGQQVTLRCSPISGHKSVSWYQQVLGQGPQFIFQYYEKEERGRGNFPDRFSARQFPNYSSELNVNALLLGDSALYLCASSLLGTGNYEQYFGPGTRLTVT.

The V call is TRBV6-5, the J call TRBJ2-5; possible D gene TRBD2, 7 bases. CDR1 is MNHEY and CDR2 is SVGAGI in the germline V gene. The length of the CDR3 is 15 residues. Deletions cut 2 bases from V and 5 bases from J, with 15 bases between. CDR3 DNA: TGTGCCAGCAGTTACGGAGGGGGGGCCTTTGAGACCCAGTACTTC. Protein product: CASSYGGGAFETQYF.

The CDR3 DNA follows: TGTGCCAGCAGTCCCACGGGGGGAGGGGGCTATAATTCACCCCTCCACTTT. Residues: CASSPTGGGGYNSPLHF. The V gene is TRBV27, the J gene TRBJ1-6; perhaps TRBD1 as D (6 bases). The CDR3 extends over 17 amino acids. Germline V gene data show CDR1 as MNHEY and CDR2 as SMNVEV (reference sequence). Between the trimmed V and J ends, which lost 5 bases and 3 bases, there was a span of 17 bases.

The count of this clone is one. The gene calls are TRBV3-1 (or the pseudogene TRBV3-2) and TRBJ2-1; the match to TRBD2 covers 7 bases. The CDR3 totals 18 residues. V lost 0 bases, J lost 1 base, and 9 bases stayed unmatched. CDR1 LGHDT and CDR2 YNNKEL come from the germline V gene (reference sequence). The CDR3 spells CASSQDGAGAYSYNEQFF. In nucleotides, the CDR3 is TGTGCCAGCAGCCAAGACGGGGCGGGAGCCTATTCCTACAATGAGCAGTTCTTC.

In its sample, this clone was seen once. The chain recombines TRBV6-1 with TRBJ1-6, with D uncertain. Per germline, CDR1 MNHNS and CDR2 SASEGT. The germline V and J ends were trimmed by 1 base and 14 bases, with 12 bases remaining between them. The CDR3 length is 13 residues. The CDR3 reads CASSEGTLLTLHF. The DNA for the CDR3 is TGTGCCAGCAGTGAAGGCACGCTTCTAACCCTCCACTTT.

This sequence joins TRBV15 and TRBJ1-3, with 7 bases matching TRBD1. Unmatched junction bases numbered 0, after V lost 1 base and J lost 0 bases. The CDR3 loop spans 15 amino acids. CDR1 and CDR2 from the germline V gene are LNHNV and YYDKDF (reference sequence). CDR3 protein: CATSRGDSSGNTIYF. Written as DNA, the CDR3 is TGTGCCACCAGCAGAGGGGACAGCTCTGGAAACACCATATATTTT. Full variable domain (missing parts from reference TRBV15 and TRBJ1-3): DAMVIQNPRYQVTQFGKPVTLSCSQTLNHNVMYWYQQKSSQAPKLLFHYYDKDFNNEADTPDNFQSRRPNTSFCFLDIRSPGLGDTAMYLCATSRGDSSGNTIYFGEGSWLTVV.

The CDR3 DNA is TGTGCCAGAAAGAGACAACACCTCAGCTCCTACGAGCAGTACTTC. Protein sequence: CARKRQHLSSYEQYF. The chain employs TRBV19 and TRBJ2-7, with D uncertain. Germline CDR1 is LNHDA and CDR2 is SQIVND (reference sequence). V was shortened by 9 bases and J by 0 bases, with 18 bases between the two germline ends. This CDR3 spans 15 amino acids.

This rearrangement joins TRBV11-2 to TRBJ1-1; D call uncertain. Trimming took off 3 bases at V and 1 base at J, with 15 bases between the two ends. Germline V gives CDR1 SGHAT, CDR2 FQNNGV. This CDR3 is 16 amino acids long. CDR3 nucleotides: TGTGCCAGCAGCTTGGCGGTCAACTTACCGAACACTGAAGCTTTCTTT. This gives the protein CASSLAVNLPNTEAFF.

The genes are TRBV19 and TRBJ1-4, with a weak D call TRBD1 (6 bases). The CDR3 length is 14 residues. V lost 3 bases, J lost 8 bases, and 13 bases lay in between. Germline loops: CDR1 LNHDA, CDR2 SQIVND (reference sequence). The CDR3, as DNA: TGTGCCAGTAGTATTACAGGGCTCCGGGAAAAACTGTTTTTT. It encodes CASSITGLREKLFF.

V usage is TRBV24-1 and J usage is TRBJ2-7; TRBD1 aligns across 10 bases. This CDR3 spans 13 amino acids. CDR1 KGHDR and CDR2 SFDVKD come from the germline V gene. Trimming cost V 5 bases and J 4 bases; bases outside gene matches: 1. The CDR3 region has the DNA TGTGCCACCAGTGGGGACAGGGGTTACGAGCAGTACTTC. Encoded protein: CATSGDRGYEQYF.

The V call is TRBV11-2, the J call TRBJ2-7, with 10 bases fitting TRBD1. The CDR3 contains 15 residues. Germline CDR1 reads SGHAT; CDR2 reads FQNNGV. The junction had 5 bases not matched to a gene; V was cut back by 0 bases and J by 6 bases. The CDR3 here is CASSLDPDRGLEQYF. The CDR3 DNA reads TGTGCCAGCAGCTTAGATCCCGACAGGGGGCTCGAGCAGTACTTC.

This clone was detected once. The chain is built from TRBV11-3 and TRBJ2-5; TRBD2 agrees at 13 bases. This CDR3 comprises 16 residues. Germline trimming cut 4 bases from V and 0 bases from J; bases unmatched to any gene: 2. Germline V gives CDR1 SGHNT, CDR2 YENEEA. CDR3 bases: TGTGCCAGCAGCTCCGGACTAGCGGGGGACCAAGAGACCCAGTACTTC. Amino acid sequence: CASSSGLAGDQETQYF.

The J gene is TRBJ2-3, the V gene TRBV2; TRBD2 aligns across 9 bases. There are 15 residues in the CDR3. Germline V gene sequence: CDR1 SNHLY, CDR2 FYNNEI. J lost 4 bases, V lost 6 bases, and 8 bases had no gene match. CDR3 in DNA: TGTGCCAGCAGGGGGGATAGCGGGGGTTCAGATACGCAGTATTTT. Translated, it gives CASRGDSGGSDTQYF. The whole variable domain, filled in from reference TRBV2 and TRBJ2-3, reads EPEVTQTPSHQVTQMGQEVILRCVPISNHLYFYWYRQILGQKVEFLVSFYNNEISEKSEIFDDQFSVERPDGSNFTLKIRSTKLEDSAMYFCASRGDSGGSDTQYFGPGTRLTVL.

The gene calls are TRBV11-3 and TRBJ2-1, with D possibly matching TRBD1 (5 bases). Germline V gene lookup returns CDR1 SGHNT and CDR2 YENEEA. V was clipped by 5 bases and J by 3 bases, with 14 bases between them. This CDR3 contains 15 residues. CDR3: CASSPGRVNYNEQFF. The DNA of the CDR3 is TGTGCCAGCAGCCCTGGCAGGGTTAACTACAATGAGCAGTTCTTC.

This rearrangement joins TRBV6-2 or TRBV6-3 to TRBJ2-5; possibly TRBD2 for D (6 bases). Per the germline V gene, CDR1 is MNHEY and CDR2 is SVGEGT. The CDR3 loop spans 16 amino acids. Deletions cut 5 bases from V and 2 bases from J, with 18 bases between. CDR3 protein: CASSPPIGTPQETQYF. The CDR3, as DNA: TGTGCCAGCAGTCCCCCGATAGGGACTCCTCAAGAGACCCAGTACTTC.

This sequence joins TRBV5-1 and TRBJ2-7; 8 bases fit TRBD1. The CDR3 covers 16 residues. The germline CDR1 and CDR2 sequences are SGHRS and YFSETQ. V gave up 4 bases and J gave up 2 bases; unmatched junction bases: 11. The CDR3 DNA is TGCGCCAGCAGCGGGGGATACAGGGGGAGTCCCTACGAGCAGTACTTC. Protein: CASSGGYRGSPYEQYF.

CDR3 sequence: CASSPPPGQGETQYF. CDR3 DNA: TGTGCCAGCAGTCCACCCCCGGGACAGGGGGAGACCCAGTACTTC. J is TRBJ2-5 and V is TRBV25-1, with TRBD1 identical over 10 bases. The germline V gene encodes CDR1 MGHDK and CDR2 SYGVNS. This CDR3 is 15 amino acids long. Trimming cost V 5 bases and J 5 bases; bases outside gene matches: 8.

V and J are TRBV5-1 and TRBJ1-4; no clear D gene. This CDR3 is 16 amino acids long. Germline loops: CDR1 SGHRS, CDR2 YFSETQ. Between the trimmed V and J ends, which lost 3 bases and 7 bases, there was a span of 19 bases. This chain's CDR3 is CASSSLGPGSGEKLFF. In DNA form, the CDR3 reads TGCGCCAGCAGCTCCCTCGGCCCAGGCTCAGGTGAAAAACTGTTTTTT.

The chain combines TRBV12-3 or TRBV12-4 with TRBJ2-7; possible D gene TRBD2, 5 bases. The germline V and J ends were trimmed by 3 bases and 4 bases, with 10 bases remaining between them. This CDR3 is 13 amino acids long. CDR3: CASSLGSLYEQYF. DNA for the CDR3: TGTGCCAGCAGTTTGGGGAGTCTATACGAGCAGTACTTC.

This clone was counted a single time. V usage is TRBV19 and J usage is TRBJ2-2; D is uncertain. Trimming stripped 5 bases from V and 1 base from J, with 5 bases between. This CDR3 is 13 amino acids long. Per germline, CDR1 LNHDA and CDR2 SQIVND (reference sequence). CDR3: CASSRQNTGELFF. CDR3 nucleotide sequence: TGTGCCAGTAGTCGACAGAACACCGGGGAGCTGTTTTTT.

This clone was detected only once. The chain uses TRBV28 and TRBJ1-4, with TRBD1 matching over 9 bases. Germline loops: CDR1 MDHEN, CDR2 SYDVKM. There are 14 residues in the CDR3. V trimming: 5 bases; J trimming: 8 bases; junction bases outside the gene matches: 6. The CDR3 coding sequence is TGTGCCAGCAGTGAAACGGGGACAGGGGAAAAACTGTTTTTT. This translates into CASSETGTGEKLFF.

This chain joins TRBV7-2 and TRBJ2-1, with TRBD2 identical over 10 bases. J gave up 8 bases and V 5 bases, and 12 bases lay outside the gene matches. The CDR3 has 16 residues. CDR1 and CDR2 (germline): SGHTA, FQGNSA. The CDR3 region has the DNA TGTGCCAGCAGCCTCACGCGCACTAGCGGGGCCTATGAGCAGTTCTTC. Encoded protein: CASSLTRTSGAYEQFF.

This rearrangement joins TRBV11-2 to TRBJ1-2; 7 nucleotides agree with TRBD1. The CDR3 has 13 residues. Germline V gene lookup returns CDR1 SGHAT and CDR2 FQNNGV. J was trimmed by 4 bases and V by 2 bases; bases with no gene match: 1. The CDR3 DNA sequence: TGTGCCAGCAGCTTATCAGGGGGCTATGGCTACACCTTC. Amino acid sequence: CASSLSGGYGYTF.

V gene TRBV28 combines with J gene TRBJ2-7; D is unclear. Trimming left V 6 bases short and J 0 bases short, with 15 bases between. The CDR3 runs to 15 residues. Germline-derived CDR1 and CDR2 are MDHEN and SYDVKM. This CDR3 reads CASSPVPRNSYEQYF. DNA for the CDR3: TGTGCCAGCAGCCCCGTTCCCCGTAACTCCTACGAGCAGTACTTC.